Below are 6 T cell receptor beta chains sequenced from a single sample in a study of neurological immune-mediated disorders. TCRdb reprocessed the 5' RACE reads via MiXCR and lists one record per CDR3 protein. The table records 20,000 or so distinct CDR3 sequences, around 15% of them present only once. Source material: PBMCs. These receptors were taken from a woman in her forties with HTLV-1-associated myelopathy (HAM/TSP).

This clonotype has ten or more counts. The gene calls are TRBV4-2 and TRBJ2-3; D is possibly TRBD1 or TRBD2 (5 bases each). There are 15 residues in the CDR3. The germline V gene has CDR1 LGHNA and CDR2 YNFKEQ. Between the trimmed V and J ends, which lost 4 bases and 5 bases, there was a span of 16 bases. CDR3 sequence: CASSPVATGGDTQYF. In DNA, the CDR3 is TGTGCCAGCAGCCCGGTGGCGACTGGGGGAGATACGCAGTATTTT.

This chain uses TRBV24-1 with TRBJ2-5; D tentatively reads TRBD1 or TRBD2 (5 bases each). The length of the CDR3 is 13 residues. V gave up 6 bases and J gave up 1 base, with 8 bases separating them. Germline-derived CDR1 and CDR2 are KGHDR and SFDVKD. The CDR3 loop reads CATSPGGQETQYF. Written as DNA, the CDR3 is TGTGCCACCAGTCCTGGGGGCCAAGAGACCCAGTACTTC.

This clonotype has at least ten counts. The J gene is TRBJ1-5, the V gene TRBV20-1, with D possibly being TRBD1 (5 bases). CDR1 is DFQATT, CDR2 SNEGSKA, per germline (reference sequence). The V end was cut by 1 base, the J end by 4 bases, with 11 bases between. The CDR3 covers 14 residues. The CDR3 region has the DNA TGCAGTGCTAGAGGGGGACGTCCTAATCAGCCCCAGCATTTT. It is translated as CSARGGRPNQPQHF.

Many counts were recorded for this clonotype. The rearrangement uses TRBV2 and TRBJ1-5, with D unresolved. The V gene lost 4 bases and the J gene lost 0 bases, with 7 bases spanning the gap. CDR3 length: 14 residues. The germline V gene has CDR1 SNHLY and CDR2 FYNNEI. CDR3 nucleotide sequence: TGTGCCAGCAGTGCAGGAATTAGCAATCAGCCCCAGCATTTT. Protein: CASSAGISNQPQHF.

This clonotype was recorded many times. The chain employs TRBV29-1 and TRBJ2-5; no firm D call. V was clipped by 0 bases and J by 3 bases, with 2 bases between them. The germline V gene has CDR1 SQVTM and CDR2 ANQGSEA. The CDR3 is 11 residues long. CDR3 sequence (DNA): TGCAGCGTTGAAGAAGAAGAGACCCAGTACTTC. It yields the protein CSVEEEETQYF.

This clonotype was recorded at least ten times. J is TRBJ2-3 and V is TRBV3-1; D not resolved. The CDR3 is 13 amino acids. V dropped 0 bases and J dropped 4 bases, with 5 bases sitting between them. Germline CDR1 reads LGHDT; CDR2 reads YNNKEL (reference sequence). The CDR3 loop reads CASSQDRSDTQYF. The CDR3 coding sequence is TGTGCCAGCAGCCAAGATCGTTCAGATACGCAGTATTTT.